The rows below give T cell receptor beta chains drawn from one sample of a study of blood T cell repertoires in COVID-19. Produced via immunoSEQ multiplex PCR; TCRdb's table is partial and in-frame only. The repertoire holds some 170,000 clones, with roughly 90% as singletons. Sequenced sample: PBMCs or T cells enriched from blood (not recorded which). All receptors come from a human donor with acute COVID-19. The donor label of this sample is uncertain. Each CDR3 is given with its conserved first and last residue. Each record gives: V gene, J gene, CDR3 protein.

>TRBV9|TRBJ2-5
CASSYSSGVYRETQYF
>TRBV27|TRBJ1-2
CASRFGSNYGYTF
>TRBV20-1|TRBJ2-5
CSASLVETQYF
>TRBV28|TRBJ2-5
CASSTTGGRGSQTQYF
>TRBV5-1|TRBJ1-1
CASSLGRGIDTEAFF
>TRBV7-2|TRBJ1-6
CASSLGDRGPNSPLHF
>TRBV15|TRBJ2-2
CATSRGTHRVGGELFF
>TRBV19|TRBJ2-7
CASSMGRGDEQYF
>TRBV29-1|TRBJ1-1
CSVESPGTGGIATEAFF
>TRBV30|TRBJ2-7
CAWRSRSYEQYF
>TRBV19|TRBJ1-1
CASSIDLESPTGTEAFF
>TRBV2|TRBJ1-2
CARRGGDGYTF
>TRBV24-1|TRBJ2-1
CATSDALGLAKSSYNEQFF
>TRBV4-1|TRBJ2-3
CASSLGTSGGTDTQYF
>TRBV5-1|TRBJ2-3
CASSTSSGGADTQYF
>TRBV10-3|TRBJ2-1
CAISRTSGDFYNEQFF
>TRBV6-5|TRBJ1-2
CASNGDYGYTF
>TRBV29-1|TRBJ1-2
CSAPSTGEGGYTF
>TRBV5-4|TRBJ2-5
CASSLRYRAETQYF
>TRBV2|TRBJ1-3
CASSHTGQQSVGNTIYF
>TRBV4-1|TRBJ2-3
CASSLPTGDTQYF
>TRBV7-2|TRBJ2-7
CASSEGAGGFYEQYF
>TRBV6-5|TRBJ1-4
CASSYSGQSNEKLFF
>TRBV7-3|TRBJ2-3
CASSLWATDTQYF
>TRBV5-1|TRBJ1-2
CASSRDRGRSYGYTF
>TRBV24-1|TRBJ2-3
CATSQTSGELTQYF
>TRBV5-1|TRBJ2-1
CASSLEVLAAYNEQFF
>TRBV7-8|TRBJ2-1
CASRLGTSGGTEQFF
>TRBV3-1/TRBV3-2|TRBJ2-2
CASGLWPRGTGELFF
>TRBV21-1|TRBJ1-2
CASSSPGTVGDYGYTF
>TRBV4-1|TRBJ1-5
CASSQEGLSNQPQHF
>TRBV7-8|TRBJ2-3
CASSLGTAGASSTDTQYF
>TRBV25-1|TRBJ1-2
CASSTPQGRGYTF
>TRBV12-3/TRBV12-4|TRBJ2-7
CASRDRGNEQYF
>TRBV30|TRBJ1-1
CAWSVIGVNTEAFF
>TRBV5-6|TRBJ1-1
CASSLTGKFAEAFF
>TRBV6-6|TRBJ1-3
CASSLYRGPSSGNTIYF